This T cell receptor (beta chain) was profiled in a study of OX40 agonist ivuxolimab in advanced cancers. Study-wide background: The dose of intravenous ivuxolimab that patients received every 2 weeks ranged from 0.01 to 10 mg/kg. Previous treatment with anti-PD-1, anti-PD-L1 or anti-CTLA-4 therapy was allowed; 35% to 50% had received some. Partial responses occurred in three patients (one hepatocellular carcinoma, two cutaneous melanoma).

Germline CDR1 and CDR2: GTSNPN and SVGIG (reference sequence). The CDR3 has 14 amino acids. V dropped 0 bases and J dropped 5 bases, with 14 bases sitting between them. Assay used: immunoSEQ multiplex PCR; TCRdb lists only in-frame clones, some missing. The sample shows approximately 55,000 clones, around 86% of them seen only once. The V gene is TRBV30, the J gene TRBJ2-7; D may be TRBD1 or TRBD2 (5 bases each). This clonotype was sampled from an adult with an advanced solid tumor such as melanoma, head and neck, liver or kidney cancer. This specimen was CD4+ or CD8+ T cells sorted from blood, taken in a trial of the OX40 agonist ivuxolimab. This CDR3 is CAWSVLAGWDEQYF. The CDR3 DNA reads TGTGCCTGGAGTGTCCTAGCAGGGTGGGACGAGCAGTACTTC. Variable domain in full (rest from reference TRBV30 and TRBJ2-7): SQTIHQWPATLVQPVGSPLSLECTVEGTSNPNLYWYRQAAGRGLQLLFYSVGIGQISSEVPQNLSASRPQDRQFILSSKKLLLSDSGFYLCAWSVLAGWDEQYFGPGTRLTVT.